The source of this T cell receptor beta chain is a study of T-cell memory formation after mild COVID-19. UMIs and sample barcodes were carried by the TCR alpha and TCR beta cDNA libraries that 5'RACE produced using constant-segment primers. Using its own MiXCR run on the 5' RACE reads, TCRdb lists one record per CDR3 protein. The table shows 400,000 to 450,000 distinct CDR3 sequences, with more than 15% occurring only once. This clonotype was detected once. V lost 5 bases to trimming and J lost 3 bases, with 17 bases between them. Germline loops: CDR1 SEHNR, CDR2 FQNEAQ (reference sequence). The CDR3 spans 15 residues.

This TCR was sampled from a man aged 18 to 29 who had mild COVID-19 (a few samples of this study predate the infection). Cell type and time point are not known. The sequenced sample consisted of PBMCs or a T cell subset sorted from them (not recorded which). The genes are TRBV7-9 and TRBJ2-7; possibly TRBD1 for D (6 bases). The DNA for the CDR3 is TGTGCCAGCAGCCCACGGGACACTCGGCACTACGAGCAGTACTTC. Its protein product is CASSPRDTRHYEQYF.